Described below is a single TCR beta chain sequence and its context. These data belong to a study of CD8 T cells in Susac syndrome. Overall study context: When blood was drawn, the patients with Susac syndrome were therapy-naive, on corticosteroids, or on intravenous immunoglobulin alone.

cDNA came from around 0.5 to 1 ug RNA primed by random hexamers. TCRdb passed the immunoSEQ multiplex PCR reads through MiXCR, listing each CDR3 protein once. The data show fewer than 150,000 distinct CDR3 sequences, with 95% seen just once and 0.15% to 0.2% held by the top ten. The CDR3 sequence is 14 residues long. Per the germline V gene, CDR1 is GTSNPN and CDR2 is SVGIG (reference sequence). The ends lost 0 bases at V and 5 bases at J; junction bases unmatched: 4. The V and J genes are TRBV30 and TRBJ1-5; 7 nucleotides agree with TRBD1. The sequenced material came from CD8+ T cells from PBMCs. The source of this sequence is a human donor with Susac syndrome. CDR3 DNA sequence: TGTGCCTGGAGTGTGACAGGGATGGATCAGCCCCAGCATTTT. It yields the protein CAWSVTGMDQPQHF.